The entry that follows covers one TCR beta chain sequence. Time point specified: patch test 3, about 24 weeks after DPC sensitization. Treatment indicated: therapeutic diphenylcyclopropenone sensitization with weekly scalp DPC. From whole blood left unfractionated, total RNA was extracted. People who gave samples had alopecia, were 18 to 70 years old, and were suitable for DPC. Study processing details: The median was around 91,000 TCRs per sample, ranging roughly 23,224 to 750,000. MiXCR was run by TCRdb on the RACE reads, yielding one entry per CDR3 protein. TCRdb, not the authors, supplied the V and J calls. The repertoire holds under 50,000 distinct CDR3 sequences, over 9.5% seen once, with roughly 2.5% in the top ten. CDR1 is MNHEY, CDR2 SVGEGT, per germline. The CDR3 is 15 residues long. Losses at the gene ends were 6 bases for V and 4 bases for J; bases not matched to a gene: 5. The sample comes from a study of human T cells and chemical hapten exposure. About the study: While the approximately 23-week study was under way, patients received diphenylcyclopropenone on the scalp every week.

The specimen was whole blood, collected in connection with sensitization to the hapten diphenylcyclopropenone (DPC). This chain links TRBV6-2 or TRBV6-3 with TRBJ2-3, with 12 positions matching TRBD1. The receptor was isolated from a woman aged 40 to 55 with alopecia areata. Some clones in this sample may be carry-over from other donors' samples. The chain's CDR3 is CASRGTGGNSDTQYF. The CDR3, as DNA: TGTGCCAGCAGGGGGACAGGGGGCAATTCAGATACGCAGTATTTT.